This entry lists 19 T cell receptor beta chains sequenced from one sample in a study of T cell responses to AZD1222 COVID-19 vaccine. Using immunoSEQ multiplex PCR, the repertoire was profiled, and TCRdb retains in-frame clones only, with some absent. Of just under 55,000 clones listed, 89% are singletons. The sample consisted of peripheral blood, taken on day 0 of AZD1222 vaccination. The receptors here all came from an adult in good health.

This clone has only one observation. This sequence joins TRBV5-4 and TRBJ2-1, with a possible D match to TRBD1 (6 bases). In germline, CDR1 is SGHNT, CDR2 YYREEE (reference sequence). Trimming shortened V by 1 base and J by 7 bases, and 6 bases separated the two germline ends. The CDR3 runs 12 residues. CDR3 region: CASSLQGNEQFF. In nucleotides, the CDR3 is TGTGCCAGCAGCTTGCAGGGGAATGAGCAGTTCTTC.

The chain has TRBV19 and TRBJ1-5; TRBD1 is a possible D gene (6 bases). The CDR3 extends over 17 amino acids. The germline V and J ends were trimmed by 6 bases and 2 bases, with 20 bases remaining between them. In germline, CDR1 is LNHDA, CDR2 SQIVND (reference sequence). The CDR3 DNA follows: TGTGCCAGTAGCAGTTTCTCGGGGGGGCTGGGCAATCAGCCCCAGCATTTT. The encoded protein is CASSSFSGGLGNQPQHF.

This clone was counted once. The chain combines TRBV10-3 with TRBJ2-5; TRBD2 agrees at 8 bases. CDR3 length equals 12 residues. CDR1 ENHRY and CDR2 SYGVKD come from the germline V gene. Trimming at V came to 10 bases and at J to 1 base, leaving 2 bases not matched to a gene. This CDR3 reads CATRGGQETQYF. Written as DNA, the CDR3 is TGTGCCACACGGGGGGGCCAAGAGACCCAGTACTTC.

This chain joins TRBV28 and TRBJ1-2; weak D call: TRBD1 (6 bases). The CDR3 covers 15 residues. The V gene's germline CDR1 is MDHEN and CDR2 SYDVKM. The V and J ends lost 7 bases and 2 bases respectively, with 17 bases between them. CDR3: CASTFSGTLNYGYTF. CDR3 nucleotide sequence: TGTGCCAGCACCTTCTCCGGGACACTCAACTATGGCTACACCTTC.

The CDR3 protein is CASSLLMGRNEQYF. The CDR3 DNA reads TGTGCCAGCAGTTTATTGATGGGGAGGAACGAGCAGTACTTC. This rearrangement joins TRBV28 to TRBJ2-7; TRBD2 might be the D (6 bases). Looked up from germline, CDR1 is MDHEN and CDR2 is SYDVKM. V lost 1 base and J 5 bases, leaving 12 bases between the germline ends. The CDR3 covers 14 residues.

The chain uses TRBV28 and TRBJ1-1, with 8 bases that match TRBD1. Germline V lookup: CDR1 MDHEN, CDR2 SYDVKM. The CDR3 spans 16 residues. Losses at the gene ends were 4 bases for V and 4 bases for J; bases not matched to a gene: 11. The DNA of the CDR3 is TGTGCCAGCAGTTCACAGGGGGAGCCGAGAAGCACTGAAGCTTTCTTT. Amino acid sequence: CASSSQGEPRSTEAFF. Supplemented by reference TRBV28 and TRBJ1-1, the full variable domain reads DVKVTQSSRYLVKRTGEKVFLECVQDMDHENMFWYRQDPGLGLRLIYFSYDVKMKEKGDIPEGYSVSREKKERFSLILESASTNQTSMYLCASSSQGEPRSTEAFFGQGTRLTVV.

The CDR3 DNA follows: TGTGCCAGCACTGGCGGGAGGGCCGGGGATTCACCCCTCCACTTT. It specifies CASTGGRAGDSPLHF. The chain employs TRBV6-5 and TRBJ1-6; D uncertain. The CDR3 extends over 15 amino acids. CDR1 is MNHEY and CDR2 is SVGAGI in the germline V gene. The V gene lost 7 bases and the J gene lost 8 bases, with 18 bases spanning the gap.

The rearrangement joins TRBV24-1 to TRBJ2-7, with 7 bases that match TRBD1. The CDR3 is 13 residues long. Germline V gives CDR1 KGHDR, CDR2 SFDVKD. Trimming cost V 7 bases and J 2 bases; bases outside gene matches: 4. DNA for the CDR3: TGTGCCACCAGCGCTGGACAGGCCTACGAGCAGTACTTC. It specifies CATSAGQAYEQYF.

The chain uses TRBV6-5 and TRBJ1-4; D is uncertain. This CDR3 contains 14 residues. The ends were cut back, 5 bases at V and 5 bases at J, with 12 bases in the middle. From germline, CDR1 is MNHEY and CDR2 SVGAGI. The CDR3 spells CASSQKVGNEKLFF. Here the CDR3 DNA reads TGTGCCAGCAGTCAAAAGGTGGGGAATGAAAAACTGTTTTTT.

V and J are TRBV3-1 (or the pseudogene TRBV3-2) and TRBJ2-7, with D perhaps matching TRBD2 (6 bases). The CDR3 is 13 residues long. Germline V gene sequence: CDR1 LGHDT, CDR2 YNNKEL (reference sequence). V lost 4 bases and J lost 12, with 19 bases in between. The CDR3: CASSPTGLPTLYF. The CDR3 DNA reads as TGTGCCAGCAGCCCGACGGGACTCCCTACCCTGTACTTC.

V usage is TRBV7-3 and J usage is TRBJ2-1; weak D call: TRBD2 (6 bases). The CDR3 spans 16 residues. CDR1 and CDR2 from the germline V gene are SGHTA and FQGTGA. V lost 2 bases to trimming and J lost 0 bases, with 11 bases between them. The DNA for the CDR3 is TGTGCCAGCAGCTTACTTGGGGGGAGCTCCTACAATGAGCAGTTCTTC. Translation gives CASSLLGGSSYNEQFF. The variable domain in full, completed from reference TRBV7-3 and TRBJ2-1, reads GAGVSQTPSNKVTEKGKYVELRCDPISGHTALYWYRQSLGQGPEFLIYFQGTGAADDSGLPNDRFFAVRPEGSVSTLKIQRTERGDSAVYLCASSLLGGSSYNEQFFGPGTRLTVL.

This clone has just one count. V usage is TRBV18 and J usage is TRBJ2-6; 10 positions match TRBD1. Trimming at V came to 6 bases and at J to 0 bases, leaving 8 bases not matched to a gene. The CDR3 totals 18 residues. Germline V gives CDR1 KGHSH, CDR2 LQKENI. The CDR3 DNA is TGTGCCAGCTCGCCCCCAGGACAGGGGGGCTCTGGGGCCAACGTCCTGACTTTC. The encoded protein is CASSPPGQGGSGANVLTF. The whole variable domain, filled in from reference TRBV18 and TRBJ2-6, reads NAGVMQNPRHLVRRRGQEARLRCSPMKGHSHVYWYRQLPEEGLKFMVYLQKENIIDESGMPKERFSAEFPKEGPSILRIQQVVRGDSAAYFCASSPPGQGGSGANVLTFGAGSRLTVL.

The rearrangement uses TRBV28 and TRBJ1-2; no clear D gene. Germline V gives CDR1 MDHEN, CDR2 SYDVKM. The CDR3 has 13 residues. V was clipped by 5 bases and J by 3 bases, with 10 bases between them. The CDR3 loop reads CASSPLGYYGYTF. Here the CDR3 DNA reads TGTGCCAGCAGTCCTCTCGGTTACTATGGCTACACCTTC.

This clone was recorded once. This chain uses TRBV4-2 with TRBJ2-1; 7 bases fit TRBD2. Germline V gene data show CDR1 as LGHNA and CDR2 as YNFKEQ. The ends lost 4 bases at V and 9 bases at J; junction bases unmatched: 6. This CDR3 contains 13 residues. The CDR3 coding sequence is TGTGCCAGCAGCCCCAGGGAGGGATCTGAGCAGTTCTTC. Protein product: CASSPREGSEQFF.

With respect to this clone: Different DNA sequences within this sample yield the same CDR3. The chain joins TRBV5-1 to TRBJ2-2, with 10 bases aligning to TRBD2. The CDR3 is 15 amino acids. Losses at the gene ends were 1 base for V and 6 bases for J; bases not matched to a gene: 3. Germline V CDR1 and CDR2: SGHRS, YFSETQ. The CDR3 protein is CASSLSLAGAGELFF. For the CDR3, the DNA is TGCGCCAGCAGCTTGTCCCTAGCGGGAGCCGGGGAGCTGTTTTTT.

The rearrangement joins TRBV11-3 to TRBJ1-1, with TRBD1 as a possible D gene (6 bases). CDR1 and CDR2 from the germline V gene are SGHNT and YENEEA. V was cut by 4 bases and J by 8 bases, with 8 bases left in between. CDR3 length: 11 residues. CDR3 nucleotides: TGTGCCAGCAGCTCCGGGACAGAAGCTTTCTTT. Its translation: CASSSGTEAFF.

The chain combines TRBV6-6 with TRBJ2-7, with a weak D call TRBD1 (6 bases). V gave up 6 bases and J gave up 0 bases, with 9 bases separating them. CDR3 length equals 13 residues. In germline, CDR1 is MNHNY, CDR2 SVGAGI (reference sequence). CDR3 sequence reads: CASRRQASYEQYF. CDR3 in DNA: TGTGCCAGCAGAAGACAGGCCTCCTACGAGCAGTACTTC.

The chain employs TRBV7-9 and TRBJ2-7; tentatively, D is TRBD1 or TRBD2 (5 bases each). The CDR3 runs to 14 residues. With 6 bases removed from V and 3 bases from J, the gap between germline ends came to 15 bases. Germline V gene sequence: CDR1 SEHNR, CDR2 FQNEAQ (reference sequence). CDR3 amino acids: CASRYTGRSYEQYF. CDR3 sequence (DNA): TGTGCCAGCAGGTATACGGGACGTAGCTACGAGCAGTACTTC.

CDR3 protein: CASSLNRDGGYTF. DNA for the CDR3: TGTGCCAGCAGCTTAAACAGGGACGGTGGCTACACCTTC. V and J are TRBV7-6 and TRBJ1-2, with a weak D call TRBD1 (6 bases). The length of the CDR3 is 13 residues. V lost 2 bases to trimming and J lost 7 bases, with 11 bases between them. The germline V gene encodes CDR1 SGHVS and CDR2 FNYEAQ. The full variable domain, completed using reference TRBV7-6 and TRBJ1-2, is GAGVSQSPRYKVTKRGQDVALRCDPISGHVSLYWYRQALGQGPEFLTYFNYEAQQDKSGLPNDRFSAERPEGSISTLTIQRTEQRDSAMYRCASSLNRDGGYTFGSGTRLTVV.